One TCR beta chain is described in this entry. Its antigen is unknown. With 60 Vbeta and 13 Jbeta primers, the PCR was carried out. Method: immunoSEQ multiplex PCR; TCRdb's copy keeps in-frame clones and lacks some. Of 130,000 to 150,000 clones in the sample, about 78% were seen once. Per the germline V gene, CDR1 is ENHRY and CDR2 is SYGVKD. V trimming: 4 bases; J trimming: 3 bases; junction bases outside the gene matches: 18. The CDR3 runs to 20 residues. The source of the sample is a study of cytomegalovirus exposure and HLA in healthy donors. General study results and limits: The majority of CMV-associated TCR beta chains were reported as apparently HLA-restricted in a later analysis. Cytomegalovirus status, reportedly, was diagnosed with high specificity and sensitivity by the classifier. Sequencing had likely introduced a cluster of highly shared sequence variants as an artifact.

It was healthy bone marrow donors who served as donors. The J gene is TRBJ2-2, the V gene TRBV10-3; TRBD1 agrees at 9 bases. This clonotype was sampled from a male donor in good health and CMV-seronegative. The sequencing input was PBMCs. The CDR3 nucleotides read TGTGCCATCAGTGGGAATCCCGTCCTGACAGGGGGAAGGGACACCGGGGAGCTGTTTTTT. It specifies CAISGNPVLTGGRDTGELFF.